A selection of T cell receptor beta chains follows, all from one sample in a study of shared clonotypes between healthy human individuals. TCRdb's copy holds only in-frame clones and misses some; the assay was immunoSEQ multiplex PCR. Of 2 million to 2.5 million clones in the sample, around 92% were seen once. Input material: naive CD4+ T cells from PBMCs. These TCRs come from a young man in good health. Some clones in this sample may be carry-over from other donors' samples. CDR3s include the opening cysteine and the closing phenylalanine or tryptophan. The D gene is left open where the match is weak. The size of a clone is reported for some rows only, either as once, few or many, or as a class for expanded clones.

size	V	D	J	DNA	CDR3
once	TRBV18	-	TRBJ1-5	TGTGCCAGCTCACCCGGGGGAAGGAGCTATAGCAATCAGCCCCAGCATTTT	CASSPGGRSYSNQPQHF
-	TRBV7-3	-	TRBJ1-1	TGTGCCAGCAGCCCGGACGGGAACACTGAAGCTTTCTTT	CASSPDGNTEAFF
-	TRBV6-1	TRBD1	TRBJ2-1	TGTGCCAGCAGCAACCCGGGACAGTACAATGAGCAGTTCTTC	CASSNPGQYNEQFF
-	TRBV28	-	TRBJ2-7	TGTGCCAGCAGTTACGACAGGTCTTACGAGCAGTACTTC	CASSYDRSYEQYF
-	TRBV28	-	TRBJ1-4	TGTGCCAGCAGTTTGTCAGGGACCGCAACTAATGAAAAACTGTTTTTT	CASSLSGTATNEKLFF
-	TRBV7-9	-	TRBJ2-1	TGTGCCAGCAGCCCCAAGGGGGATTCTCAGTTCTTC	CASSPKGDSQFF
-	TRBV28	-	TRBJ2-3	TGTGCCAGCAGTTTGGGCGTACTAGGCGAACGAGATACGCAGTATTTT	CASSLGVLGERDTQYF
-	TRBV6-5	-	TRBJ1-2	TGTGCCAGCAGTTACTCGCAGGGAACCTATGGCTACACCTTC	CASSYSQGTYGYTF
once	TRBV28	-	TRBJ1-3	TGTGCCAGCAGCTCCGCAGGGACTTCTGGAAACACCATATATTTT	CASSSAGTSGNTIYF
-	TRBV11-3	TRBD2	TRBJ2-2	TGTGCCAGCAGTCTTTCACTAGCGGGAGGCCACAACACCGGGGAGCTGTTTTTT	CASSLSLAGGHNTGELFF
-	TRBV5-1	-	TRBJ2-7	TGCGCCAGCAGCCCAATGGTGGCGGTTTCCTACGAGCAGTACTTC	CASSPMVAVSYEQYF
-	TRBV7-9	-	TRBJ2-5	TGTGCCAGCAGCTTCGCTAGCGACCAAGAGACCCAGTACTTC	CASSFASDQETQYF
-	TRBV5-5	TRBD2	TRBJ2-7	TGTGCCAGCAGCCTAGGACTAGCGGGAACTCTGGGCTCCTACGAGCAGTACTTC	CASSLGLAGTLGSYEQYF
-	TRBV5-1	-	TRBJ2-7	TGCGCCAGCAGTTTGGGGCCAGCTTCCTACGAGCAGTACTTC	CASSLGPASYEQYF
-	TRBV29-1	TRBD1	TRBJ1-2	TGCAGCGTTGCCAGACAGGGACCGGCTGGCTACACCTTC	CSVARQGPAGYTF
-	TRBV5-1	TRBD1	TRBJ1-2	TGCGCCAGCAGCGTGACAGGGGGGTATGGCTACACCTTC	CASSVTGGYGYTF
-	TRBV7-6	-	TRBJ2-7	TGTGCCAGCAGTGGTCAGGACTCCTACGAGCAGTACTTC	CASSGQDSYEQYF
few	TRBV28	-	TRBJ1-4	TGTGCCAGCACCCATGGGGGGAATTGGGAAAAACTGTTTTTT	CASTHGGNWEKLFF
-	TRBV29-1	-	TRBJ2-5	TGCAGCGTTGAACTATTAGTCCAAGAGACCCAGTACTTC	CSVELLVQETQYF
-	TRBV19	TRBD1	TRBJ2-5	TGTGCCAGTAGTGCCTGGACAGGGGGCAGGGAGACCCAGTACTTC	CASSAWTGGRETQYF
-	TRBV29-1	TRBD1	TRBJ2-5	TGCAGCGTTGATGCCCCCGGGACAGTAGGGGAGACCCAGTACTTC	CSVDAPGTVGETQYF
-	TRBV9	-	TRBJ2-3	TGTGCCAGCAGCGGGGGACGGACCGTAACAGATACGCAGTATTTT	CASSGGRTVTDTQYF